This T cell receptor (beta chain) is from a study of patients and donors after allogeneic stem cell transplantation. Germline CDR1 is SGHTA and CDR2 is FQGNSA. The CDR3 contains 15 residues. Trimming left V 6 bases short and J 1 base short, with 12 bases between. This clonotype was seen a handful of times. TCRdb reprocessed the RT-PCR reads via MiXCR and lists one record per CDR3 protein. The sample lists about 72,000 distinct CDR3 sequences; around 27% were seen once. The rearrangement uses TRBV7-2 and TRBJ2-2; D is undetermined. The material sequenced was blood, either unsorted or a sorted T cell fraction (not recorded which). The receptor's source is a human donor who was either an allogeneic HSCT recipient or a stem cell or donor lymphocyte infusion donor (not recorded which). It is not recorded whose cells these are; they may come from a transplant donor. The CDR3 spells CASRPPGGNTGELFF. In DNA, the CDR3 is TGTGCCAGCAGACCCCCTGGTGGGAACACCGGGGAGCTGTTTTTT. The full variable domain, rest sourced from reference TRBV7-2 and TRBJ2-2, is GAGVSQSPSNKVTEKGKDVELRCDPISGHTALYWYRQSLGQGLEFLIYFQGNSAPDKSGLPSDRFSAERTGGSVSTLTIQRTQQEDSAVYLCASRPPGGNTGELFFGEGSRLTVL.